This TCR beta chain originates from a study of T cell repertoires and HLA-DP antigens. Regarding this clone: Its antigen is not identified.

The protocol was immunoSEQ multiplex PCR, while the TCRdb copy is restricted to in-frame clones and leaves out a portion. The sample includes about 89,000 clones, roughly 86% seen only once; the top ten take about 1.8%. The CDR3 loop spans 14 amino acids. The germline CDR1 and CDR2 sequences are SGHRS and YFSETQ. V shed 4 bases and J 6 bases; nucleotides not matched to a gene: 8. General study results and limits: Naive and memory CD4+ repertoires were not analysed separately.

Source material: CD4+ T cells from PBMCs. The receptor was derived from a man aged 45-65 years in good health and CMV-seronegative. The rearrangement uses TRBV5-1 and TRBJ2-5; 8 bases agree with TRBD1. CDR3 residues: CASSGDRLRKTQYF. The CDR3 DNA reads TGCGCCAGCAGCGGGGACAGGCTGCGGAAGACCCAGTACTTC.